This TCR beta chain was sequenced during a study of Graves' ophthalmopathy and Graves' hyperthyroidism. General observations from the study: The study's model predicted ophthalmopathy progression at around 70% sensitivity and 72% to 75% specificity. Most thyroid clonotypes expanded beyond 0.001 frequency were also found in blood.

RNA transcripts were the template, and TCR beta CDR3 regions were amplified from them. Following a first-round RT-PCR that used HTBI primers, a second-round multiplex PCR was carried out. TCRdb itself ran the multiplex PCR reads through MiXCR, one entry per CDR3 protein. The sample carries 560,000 or so distinct CDR3 sequences, 39% recorded once. Participants with hyperthyroidism, aged 18 to 65, were newly diagnosed with under 2 months' duration. The diagnostic workup employed clinical symptoms, serum thyroxine, TRAb, thyroid ultrasound and orbital computed tomography. This clonotype was seen repeatedly, ten times or more. The target antigen is unknown. This CDR3 comprises 14 residues. The ends were cut back, 5 bases at V and 1 base at J, with 11 bases in the middle. Per the germline V gene, CDR1 is LNHDA and CDR2 is SQIVND (reference sequence).

The receptor comes from an adult man with Graves' hyperthyroidism. This chain joins TRBV19 and TRBJ1-2; D gene uncertain. Source material: peripheral blood or thyroid tissue (not recorded which). The CDR3, as DNA: TGTGCCAGTAGTGACCAGATTGTTAACTATGGCTACACCTTC. Amino acid sequence: CASSDQIVNYGYTF. Supplemented by reference TRBV19 and TRBJ1-2, the full variable domain reads DGGITQSPKYLFRKEGQNVTLSCEQNLNHDAMYWYRQDPGQGLRLIYYSQIVNDFQKGDIAEGYSVSREKKESFPLTVTSAQKNPTAFYLCASSDQIVNYGYTFGSGTRLTVV.